The present TCR beta chain was sequenced within a study of lymphopenia after photon versus proton radiotherapy. The assay was immunoSEQ multiplex PCR, and TCRdb's table has in-frame clones only and misses some. The table has tens of thousands of clones, approximately 91% seen once. The ends were cut back, 4 bases at V and 3 bases at J, with 8 bases in the middle. The CDR3 covers 12 residues. Germline-derived CDR1 and CDR2 are SGDLS and YYNGEE. Concerning this clone itself: The antigen is not known. Other nucleotide sequences from this sample produce the same CDR3.

Findings and limits, study-wide: Survival link was tested only in deceased patients; proton benefit remains a possibility. Proton therapy kept repertoires fairly stable, unlike photons, which gained effector/memory cells.

The sequenced sample was peripheral blood, obtained from a patient treated with photon-based radiotherapy. The TCR comes from a woman in her 70s with pancreatic cancer. The chain is built from TRBV9 and TRBJ2-7; the D is unclear. Here the CDR3 reads CASSPTGYEQYF. CDR3 sequence (DNA): TGTGCCAGCAGCCCAACGGGCTACGAGCAGTACTTC.